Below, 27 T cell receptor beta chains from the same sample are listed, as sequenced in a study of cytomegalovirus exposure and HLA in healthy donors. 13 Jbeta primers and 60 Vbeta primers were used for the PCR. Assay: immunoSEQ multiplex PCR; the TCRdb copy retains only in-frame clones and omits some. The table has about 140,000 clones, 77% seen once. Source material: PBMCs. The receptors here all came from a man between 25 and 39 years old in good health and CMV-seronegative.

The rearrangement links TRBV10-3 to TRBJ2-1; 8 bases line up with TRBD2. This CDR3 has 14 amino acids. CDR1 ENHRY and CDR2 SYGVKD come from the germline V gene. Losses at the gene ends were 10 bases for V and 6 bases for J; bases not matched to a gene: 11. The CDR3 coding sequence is TGTGCCACCTTTACGGGAGGGGTAGGCAATGAGCAGTTCTTC. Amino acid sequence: CATFTGGVGNEQFF.

In DNA, the CDR3 is TGTGCCAGCAGCTCCCTCGCACCCCAGAAGTCCTACGAGCAGTACTTC. Its protein product is CASSSLAPQKSYEQYF. This rearrangement joins TRBV11-2 to TRBJ2-7; no firm D call. V lost 4 bases and J 1 base, leaving 17 bases between the germline ends. Germline lookup yields CDR1 SGHAT and CDR2 FQNNGV. The CDR3 has 16 residues.

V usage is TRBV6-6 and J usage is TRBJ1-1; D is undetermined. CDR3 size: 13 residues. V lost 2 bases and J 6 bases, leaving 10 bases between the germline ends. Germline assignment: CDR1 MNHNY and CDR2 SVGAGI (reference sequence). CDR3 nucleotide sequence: TGTGCCAGCAGTTACAATCCAGCGGCTGAAGCTTTCTTT. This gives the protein CASSYNPAAEAFF.

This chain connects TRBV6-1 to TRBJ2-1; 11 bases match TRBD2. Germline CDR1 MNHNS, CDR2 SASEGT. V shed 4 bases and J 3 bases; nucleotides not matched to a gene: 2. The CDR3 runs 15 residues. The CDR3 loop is CASSGLAGNYNEQFF. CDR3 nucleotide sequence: TGTGCCAGCAGTGGACTAGCGGGAAACTACAATGAGCAGTTCTTC.

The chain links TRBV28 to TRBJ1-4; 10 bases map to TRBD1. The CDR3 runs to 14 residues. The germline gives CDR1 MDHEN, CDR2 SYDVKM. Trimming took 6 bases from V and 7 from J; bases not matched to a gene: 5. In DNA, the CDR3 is TGTGCCAGCAGCCGGACAGGGGGTAGTGAAAAACTGTTTTTT. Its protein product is CASSRTGGSEKLFF.

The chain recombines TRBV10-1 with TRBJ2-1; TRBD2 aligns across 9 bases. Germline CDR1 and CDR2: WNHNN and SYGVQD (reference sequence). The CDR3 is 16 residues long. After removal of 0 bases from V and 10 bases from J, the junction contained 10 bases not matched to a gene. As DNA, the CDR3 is TGCGCCAGCAGTGAGTCTCGGCGGGAGGGCTTCTTCGAGCAGTTCTTC. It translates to CASSESRREGFFEQFF.

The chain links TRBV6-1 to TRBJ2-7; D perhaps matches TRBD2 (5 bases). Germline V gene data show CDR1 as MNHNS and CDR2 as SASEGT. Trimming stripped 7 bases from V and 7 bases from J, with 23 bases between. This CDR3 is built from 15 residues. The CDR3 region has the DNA TGTGCCAGCAACCCCGGGGTCGGCCAGAGGCGGGAGCAGTACTTC. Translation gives CASNPGVGQRREQYF.

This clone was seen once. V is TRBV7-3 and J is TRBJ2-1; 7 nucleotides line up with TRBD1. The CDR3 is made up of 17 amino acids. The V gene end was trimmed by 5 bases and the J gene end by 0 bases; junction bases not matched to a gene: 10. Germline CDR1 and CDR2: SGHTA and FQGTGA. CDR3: CASSLGRQGVSYNEQFF. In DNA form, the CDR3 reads TGTGCCAGCAGCCTAGGAAGGCAGGGGGTCTCCTACAATGAGCAGTTCTTC.

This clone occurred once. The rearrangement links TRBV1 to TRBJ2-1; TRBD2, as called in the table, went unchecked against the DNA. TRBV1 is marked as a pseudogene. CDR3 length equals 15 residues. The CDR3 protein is CTSTIPGGRPYEQFF. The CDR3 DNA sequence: TGCACCAGCACCATACCGGGCGGGAGGCCGTATGAGCAGTTCTTC.

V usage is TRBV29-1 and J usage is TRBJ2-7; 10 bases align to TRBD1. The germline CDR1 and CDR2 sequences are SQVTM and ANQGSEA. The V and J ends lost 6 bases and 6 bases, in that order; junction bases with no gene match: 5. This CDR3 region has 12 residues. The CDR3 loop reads CSVGTGEGEQYF. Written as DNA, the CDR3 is TGCAGCGTGGGGACAGGGGAGGGCGAGCAGTACTTC.

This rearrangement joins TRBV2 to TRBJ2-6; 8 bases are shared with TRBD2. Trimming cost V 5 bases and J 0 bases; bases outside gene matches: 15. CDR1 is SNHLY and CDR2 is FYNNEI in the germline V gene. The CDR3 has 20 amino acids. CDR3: CASSSGFGGETLSGANVLTF. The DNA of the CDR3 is TGTGCCAGCAGTTCGGGATTCGGGGGGGAGACACTCTCTGGGGCCAACGTCCTGACTTTC.

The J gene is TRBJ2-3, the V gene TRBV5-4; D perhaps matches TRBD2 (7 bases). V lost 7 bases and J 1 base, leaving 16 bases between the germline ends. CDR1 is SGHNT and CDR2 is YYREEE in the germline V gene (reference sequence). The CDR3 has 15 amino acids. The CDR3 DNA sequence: TGTGCCAGCTCCCCTCGGGGGGCGGGCACAGATACGCAGTATTTT. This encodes CASSPRGAGTDTQYF.

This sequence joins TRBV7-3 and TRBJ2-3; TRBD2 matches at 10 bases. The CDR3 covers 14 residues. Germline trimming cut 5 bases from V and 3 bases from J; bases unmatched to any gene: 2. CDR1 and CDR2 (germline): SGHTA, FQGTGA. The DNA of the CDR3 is TGTGCCAGCAGCCTGGGACTAGCGACAGATACGCAGTATTTT. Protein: CASSLGLATDTQYF.

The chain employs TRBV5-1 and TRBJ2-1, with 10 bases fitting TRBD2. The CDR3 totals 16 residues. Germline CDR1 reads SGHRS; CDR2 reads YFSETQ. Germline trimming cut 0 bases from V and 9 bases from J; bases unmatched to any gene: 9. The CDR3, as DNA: TGCGCCAGCAGCTTGGCACCTAGCGGGAGTCAGGGTGAGCAGTTCTTC. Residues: CASSLAPSGSQGEQFF.

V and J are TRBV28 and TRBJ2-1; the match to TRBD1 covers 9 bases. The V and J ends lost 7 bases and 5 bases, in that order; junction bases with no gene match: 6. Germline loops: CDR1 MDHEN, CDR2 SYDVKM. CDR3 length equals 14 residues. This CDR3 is CASNPGQGNNEQFF. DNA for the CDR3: TGTGCCAGCAACCCGGGACAGGGCAACAATGAGCAGTTCTTC.

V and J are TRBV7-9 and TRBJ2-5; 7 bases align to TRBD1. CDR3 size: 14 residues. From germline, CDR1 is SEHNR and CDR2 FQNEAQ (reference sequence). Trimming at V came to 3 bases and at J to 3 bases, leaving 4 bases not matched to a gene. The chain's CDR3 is CASSFGQAKETQYF. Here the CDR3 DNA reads TGTGCCAGCAGCTTTGGACAGGCAAAAGAGACCCAGTACTTC.

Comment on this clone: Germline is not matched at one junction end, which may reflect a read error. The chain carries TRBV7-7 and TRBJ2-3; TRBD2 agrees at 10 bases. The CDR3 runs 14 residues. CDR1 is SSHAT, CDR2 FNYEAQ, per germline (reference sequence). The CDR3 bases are TGTGCTAGCAGTCTAGCGGGGGAATTTGGTACGCAGTATTTT. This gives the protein CASSLAGEFGTQYF.

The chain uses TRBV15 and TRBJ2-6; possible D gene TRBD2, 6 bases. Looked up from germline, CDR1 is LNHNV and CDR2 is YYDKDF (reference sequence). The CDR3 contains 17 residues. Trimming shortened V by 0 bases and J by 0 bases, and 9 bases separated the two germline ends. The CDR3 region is CATSRDIGSSGANVLTF. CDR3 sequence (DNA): TGTGCCACCAGCAGAGATATCGGGAGCTCTGGGGCCAACGTCCTGACTTTC.

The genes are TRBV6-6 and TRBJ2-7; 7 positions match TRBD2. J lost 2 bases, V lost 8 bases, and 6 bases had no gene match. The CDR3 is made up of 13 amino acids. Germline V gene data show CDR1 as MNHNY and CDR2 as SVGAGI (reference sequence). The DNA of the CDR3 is TGTGCCAGCGGCAACCGGGGGGCCTACGAGCAGTACTTC. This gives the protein CASGNRGAYEQYF.

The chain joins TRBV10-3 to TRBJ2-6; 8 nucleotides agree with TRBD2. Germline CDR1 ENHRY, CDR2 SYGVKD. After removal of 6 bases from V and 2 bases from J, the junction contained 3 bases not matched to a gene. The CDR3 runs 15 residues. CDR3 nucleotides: TGTGCCATCAGCCAGGGACTAGCTGGGGCCAACGTCCTGACTTTC. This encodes CAISQGLAGANVLTF.

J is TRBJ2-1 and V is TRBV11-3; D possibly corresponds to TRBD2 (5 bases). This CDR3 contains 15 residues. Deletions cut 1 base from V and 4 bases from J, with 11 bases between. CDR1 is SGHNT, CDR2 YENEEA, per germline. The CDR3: CASSLGSGDYNEQFF. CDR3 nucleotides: TGTGCCAGCAGCTTAGGCAGCGGCGATTACAATGAGCAGTTCTTC.

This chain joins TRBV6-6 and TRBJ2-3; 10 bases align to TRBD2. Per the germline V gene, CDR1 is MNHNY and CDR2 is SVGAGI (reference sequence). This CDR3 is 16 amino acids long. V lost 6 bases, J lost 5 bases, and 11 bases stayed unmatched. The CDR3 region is CASSHHILAGEDTQYF. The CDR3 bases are TGTGCCAGCAGCCACCACATCCTAGCGGGAGAAGATACGCAGTATTTT.

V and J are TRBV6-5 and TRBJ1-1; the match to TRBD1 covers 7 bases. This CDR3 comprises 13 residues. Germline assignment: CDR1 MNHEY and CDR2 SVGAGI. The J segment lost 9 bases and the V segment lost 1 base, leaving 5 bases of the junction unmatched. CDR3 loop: CASSYWSTGKAFF. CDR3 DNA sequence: TGTGCCAGCAGTTACTGGTCGACAGGGAAAGCTTTCTTT.

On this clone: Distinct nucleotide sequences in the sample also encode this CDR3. The CDR3 coding sequence is TGTGCCAGCAGTCCTATTTTCGGTGCCCAAGAGACCCAGTACTTC. This encodes CASSPIFGAQETQYF. The rearrangement uses TRBV14 and TRBJ2-5, with D hard to call. Germline assignment: CDR1 SGHDN and CDR2 FVKESK. This CDR3 spans 15 amino acids. The ends were cut back, 6 bases at V and 1 base at J, with 15 bases in the middle. The whole variable domain, filled in from reference TRBV14 and TRBJ2-5, reads EAGVTQFPSHSVIEKGQTVTLRCDPISGHDNLYWYRRVMGKEIKFLLHFVKESKQDESGMPNNRFLAERTGGTYSTLKVQPAELEDSGVYFCASSPIFGAQETQYFGPGTRLLVL.

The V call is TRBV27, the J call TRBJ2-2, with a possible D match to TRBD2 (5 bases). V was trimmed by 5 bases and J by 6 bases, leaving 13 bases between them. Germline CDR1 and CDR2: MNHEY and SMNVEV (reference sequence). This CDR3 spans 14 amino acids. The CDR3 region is CASSLLTGSGELFF. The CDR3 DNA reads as TGTGCCAGCAGTCTACTTACGGGATCCGGGGAGCTGTTTTTT.

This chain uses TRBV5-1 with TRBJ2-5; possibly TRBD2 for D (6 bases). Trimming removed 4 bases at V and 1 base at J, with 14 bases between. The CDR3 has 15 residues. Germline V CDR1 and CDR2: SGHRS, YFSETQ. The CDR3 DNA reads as TGCGCCAGCAGCAGAATTCCCGGGAGCCAAGAGACCCAGTACTTC. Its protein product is CASSRIPGSQETQYF.

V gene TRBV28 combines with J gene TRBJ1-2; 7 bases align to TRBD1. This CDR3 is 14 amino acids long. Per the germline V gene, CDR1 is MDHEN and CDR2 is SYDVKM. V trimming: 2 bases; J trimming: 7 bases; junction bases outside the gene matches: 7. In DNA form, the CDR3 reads TGTGCCAGCAGTTTAGAGGGGACAGTAATTGGCTACACCTTC. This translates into CASSLEGTVIGYTF.